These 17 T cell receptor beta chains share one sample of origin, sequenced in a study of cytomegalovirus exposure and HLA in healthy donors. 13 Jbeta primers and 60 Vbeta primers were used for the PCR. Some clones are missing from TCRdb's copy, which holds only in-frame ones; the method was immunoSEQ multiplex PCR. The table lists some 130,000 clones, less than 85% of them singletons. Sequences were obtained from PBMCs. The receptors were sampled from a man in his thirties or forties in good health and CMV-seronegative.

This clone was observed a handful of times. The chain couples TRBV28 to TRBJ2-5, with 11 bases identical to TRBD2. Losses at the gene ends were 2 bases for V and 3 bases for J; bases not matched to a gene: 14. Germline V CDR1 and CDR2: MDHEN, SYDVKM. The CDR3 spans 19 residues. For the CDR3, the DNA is TGTGCCAGCAGTTTACCCCTTCAGAGTAGCGGGAGGGAGAAAGAGACCCAGTACTTC. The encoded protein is CASSLPLQSSGREKETQYF.

The CDR3 spells CASDFGGGGQPQHF. CDR3 in DNA: TGTGCCAGCGACTTTGGGGGAGGGGGTCAGCCCCAGCATTTT. J is TRBJ1-5 and V is TRBV6-6; maybe TRBD1 (6 bases). There are 14 residues in the CDR3. Germline V gene lookup returns CDR1 MNHNY and CDR2 SVGAGI (reference sequence). V lost 8 bases, J lost 6 bases, and 17 bases lay in between.

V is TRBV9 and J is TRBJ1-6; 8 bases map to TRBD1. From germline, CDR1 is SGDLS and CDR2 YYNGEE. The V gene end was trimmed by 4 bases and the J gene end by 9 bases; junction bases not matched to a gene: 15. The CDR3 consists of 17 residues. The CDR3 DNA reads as TGTGCCAGCAGCCCCGGACAGGGAGGACCTTATGGTTCACCCCTCCACTTT. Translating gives CASSPGQGGPYGSPLHF. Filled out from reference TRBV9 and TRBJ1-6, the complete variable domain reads DSGVTQTPKHLITATGQRVTLRCSPRSGDLSVYWYQQSLDQGLQFLIQYYNGEERAKGNILERFSAQQFPDLHSELNLSSLELGDSALYFCASSPGQGGPYGSPLHFGNGTRLTVT.

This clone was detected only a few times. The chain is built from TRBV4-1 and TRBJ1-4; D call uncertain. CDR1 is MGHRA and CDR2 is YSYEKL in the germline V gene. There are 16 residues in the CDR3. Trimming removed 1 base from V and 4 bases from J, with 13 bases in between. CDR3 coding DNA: TGCGCCAGCAGCCAAGGTCTCACGCAGTTTAATGAAAAACTGTTTTTT. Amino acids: CASSQGLTQFNEKLFF.

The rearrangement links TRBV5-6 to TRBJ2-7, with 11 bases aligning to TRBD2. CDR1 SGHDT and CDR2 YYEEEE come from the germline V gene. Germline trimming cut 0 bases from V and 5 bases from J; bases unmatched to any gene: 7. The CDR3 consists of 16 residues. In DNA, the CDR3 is TGTGCCAGCAGCTTGGCTTCTAGCGGGAGGAACCACGAGCAGTACTTC. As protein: CASSLASSGRNHEQYF.

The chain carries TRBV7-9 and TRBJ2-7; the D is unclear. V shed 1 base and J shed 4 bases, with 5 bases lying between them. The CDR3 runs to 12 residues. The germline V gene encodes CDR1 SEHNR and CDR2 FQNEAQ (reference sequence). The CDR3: CASSLGQYEQYF. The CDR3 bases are TGTGCCAGCAGCTTAGGGCAGTACGAGCAGTACTTC.

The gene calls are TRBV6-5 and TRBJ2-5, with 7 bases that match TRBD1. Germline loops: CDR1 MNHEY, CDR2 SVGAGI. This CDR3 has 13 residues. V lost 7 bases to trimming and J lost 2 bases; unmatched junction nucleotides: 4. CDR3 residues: CASNGQAQETQYF. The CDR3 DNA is TGTGCCAGCAACGGACAGGCACAAGAGACCCAGTACTTC.

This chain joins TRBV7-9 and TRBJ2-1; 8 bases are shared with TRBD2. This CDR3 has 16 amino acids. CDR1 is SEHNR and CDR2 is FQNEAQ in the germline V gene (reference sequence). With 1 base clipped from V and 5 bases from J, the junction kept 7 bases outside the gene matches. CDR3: CASSLGAGLGNNEQFF. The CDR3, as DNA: TGTGCCAGCAGCTTAGGGGCGGGACTAGGCAACAATGAGCAGTTCTTC.

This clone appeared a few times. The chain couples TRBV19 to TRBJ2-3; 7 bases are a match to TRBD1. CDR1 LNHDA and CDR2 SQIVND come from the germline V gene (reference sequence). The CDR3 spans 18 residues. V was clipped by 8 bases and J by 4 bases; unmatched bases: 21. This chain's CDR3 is CASLLWHGQAHGSDTQYF. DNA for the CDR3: TGTGCCAGTCTCCTCTGGCATGGACAGGCTCACGGCTCAGATACGCAGTATTTT.

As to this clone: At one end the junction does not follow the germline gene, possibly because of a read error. CDR3 coding DNA: TGCAGCGTCATGGGACAGCAGAACCCTGAAGCTTTCTTT. It translates to CSVMGQQNPEAFF. The genes are TRBV29-1 and TRBJ1-1, with TRBD1 matching 7 bases. CDR1 and CDR2 (germline): SQVTM, ANQGSEA. The CDR3 extends over 13 amino acids. Looking up the rest from reference TRBV29-1 and TRBJ1-1 gives the full variable domain: SAVISQKPSRDICQRGTSLTIQCQVDSQVTMMFWYRQQPGQSLTLIATANQGSEATYESGFVIDKFPISRPNLTFSTLTVSNMSPEDSSIYLCSVMGQQNPEAFFGQGTRLTVV.

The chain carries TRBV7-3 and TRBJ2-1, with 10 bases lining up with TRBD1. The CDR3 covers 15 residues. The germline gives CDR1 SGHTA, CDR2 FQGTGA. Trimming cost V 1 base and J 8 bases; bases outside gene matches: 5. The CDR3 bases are TGTGCCAGCAGCTTAAGCCGACAGGGGGCACATGAGCAGTTCTTC. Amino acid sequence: CASSLSRQGAHEQFF.

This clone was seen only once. The CDR3 sequence is CASSLPYNEQFF. CDR3 DNA: TGTGCCAGCAGCCTCCCGTACAATGAGCAGTTCTTC. The rearrangement links TRBV11-3 to TRBJ2-1; D unclear. V was pared by 5 bases and J by 4 bases, with 6 bases between. Germline values: CDR1 SGHNT, CDR2 YENEEA. The CDR3 has 12 amino acids.

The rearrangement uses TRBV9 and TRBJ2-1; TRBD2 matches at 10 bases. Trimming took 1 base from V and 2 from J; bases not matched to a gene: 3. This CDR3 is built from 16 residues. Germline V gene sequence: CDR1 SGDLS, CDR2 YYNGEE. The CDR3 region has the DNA TGTGCCAGCAGCGTAAGGAGCGGGAGGGCCTACAATGAGCAGTTCTTC. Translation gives CASSVRSGRAYNEQFF.

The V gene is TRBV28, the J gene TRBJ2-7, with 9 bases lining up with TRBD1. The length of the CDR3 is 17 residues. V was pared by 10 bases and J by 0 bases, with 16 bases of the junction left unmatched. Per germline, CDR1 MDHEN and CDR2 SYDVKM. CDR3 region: CAISASIGQGPSYEQYF. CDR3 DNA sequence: TGTGCCATTTCCGCTAGTATCGGACAGGGGCCCTCCTACGAGCAGTACTTC.

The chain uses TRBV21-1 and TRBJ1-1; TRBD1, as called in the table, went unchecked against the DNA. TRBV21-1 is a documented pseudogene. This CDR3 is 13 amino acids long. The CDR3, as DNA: TGTGCCAGCAGCACTGGGCTAAACACTGAAGCTTTCTTT. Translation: CASSTGLNTEAFF.

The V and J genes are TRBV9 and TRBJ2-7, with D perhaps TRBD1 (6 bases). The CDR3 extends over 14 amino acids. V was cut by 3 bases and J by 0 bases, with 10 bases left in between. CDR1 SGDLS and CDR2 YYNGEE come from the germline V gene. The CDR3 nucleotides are TGTGCCAGCAGCGCGACAGGAATCTCCTACGAGCAGTACTTC. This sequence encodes CASSATGISYEQYF.

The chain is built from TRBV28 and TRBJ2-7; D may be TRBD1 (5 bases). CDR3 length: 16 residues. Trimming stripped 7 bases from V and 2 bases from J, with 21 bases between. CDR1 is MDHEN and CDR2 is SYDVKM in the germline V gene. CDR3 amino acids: CASTSSSGQGTYEQYF. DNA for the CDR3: TGTGCCAGCACCTCCTCCTCAGGGCAGGGAACCTACGAGCAGTACTTC.